This T cell receptor beta chain originates from a study of cytomegalovirus exposure and HLA in healthy donors. Study at large: Of 398 genotyped donors, roughly 81% clustered with self-reported Caucasian donors.

The ends were cut back, 2 bases at V and 3 bases at J, with 28 bases in the middle. CDR1 SGHVS and CDR2 FNYEAQ come from the germline V gene. This CDR3 is 20 amino acids long. The PCR used 60 Vbeta and 13 Jbeta primers. Produced via immunoSEQ multiplex PCR; TCRdb's table is partial and in-frame only. The table has roughly 170,000 clones, around four fifths seen once. What was sequenced was PBMCs. This sequence originates from a woman aged 30 to 39 in good health and CMV-seropositive. The chain couples TRBV7-6 to TRBJ1-1; D might be TRBD1 (5 bases). The CDR3 nucleotides are TGTGCCAGCAGCTTACCAGAAACAGGATTCATACAAGAAGGGGACACTGAAGCTTTCTTT. This codes for CASSLPETGFIQEGDTEAFF.